One and the same sample provided the 23 T cell receptor beta chains below, sequenced in a study of siplizumab effects on memory and regulatory T cells. Some clones are missing from TCRdb's copy, which holds only in-frame ones; the method was immunoSEQ multiplex PCR. The data hold some 100,000 clones, with 93% observed a single time. Sequenced sample: CD8+ T cells sorted from blood. The receptors come from a human donor in good health.

In this sample, this clone turned up once. V is TRBV13 and J is TRBJ1-1; 7 bases are a match to TRBD1. The CDR3 loop spans 16 amino acids. V dropped 2 bases and J dropped 0; count of bases not matched to a gene: 6. Germline CDR1 reads PRHDT; CDR2 reads FYEKMQ (reference sequence). The CDR3 loop is CASSLRGQRLNTEAFF. The CDR3 nucleotides read TGTGCCAGCAGCTTACGGGGACAGCGGCTGAACACTGAAGCTTTCTTT.

The V call is TRBV11-2, the J call TRBJ2-5; 10 nucleotides match TRBD2. Germline V lookup: CDR1 SGHAT, CDR2 FQNNGV. The CDR3 spans 17 residues. The ends lost 0 bases at V and 5 bases at J; junction bases unmatched: 9. Here the CDR3 reads CASSLDVGTSDLETQYF. Here the CDR3 DNA reads TGTGCCAGCAGCTTAGATGTTGGGACTAGCGACCTGGAGACCCAGTACTTC.

The J gene is TRBJ2-1, the V gene TRBV7-9; 14 nucleotides match TRBD2. Unmatched junction bases numbered 8, after V lost 5 bases and J lost 8 bases. The germline CDR1 and CDR2 sequences are SEHNR and FQNEAQ (reference sequence). The CDR3 is 16 amino acids. DNA for the CDR3: TGTGCCAGCAGCCACATGGGACTAGCGGGAGCTGATGAGCAGTTCTTC. Its protein product is CASSHMGLAGADEQFF.

This clone was recorded only once. The rearrangement uses TRBV7-2 and TRBJ1-4, with 9 bases matching TRBD1. The CDR3 has 15 residues. Germline V gene data show CDR1 as SGHTA and CDR2 as FQGNSA. With 2 bases clipped from V and 3 bases from J, the junction kept 1 base outside the gene matches. CDR3 sequence reads: CASSLRDRANEKLFF. The CDR3 DNA follows: TGTGCCAGCAGCTTACGGGACAGGGCTAATGAAAAACTGTTTTTT.

J is TRBJ2-3 and V is TRBV7-9, with D possibly called TRBD1 or TRBD2 (5 bases each). This CDR3 spans 17 amino acids. Trimming left V 4 bases short and J 1 base short, with 18 bases between. In germline, CDR1 is SEHNR, CDR2 FQNEAQ (reference sequence). CDR3 residues: CASSSDTMVGGTDTQYF. The DNA for the CDR3 is TGTGCCAGCAGCTCCGATACTATGGTGGGGGGCACAGATACGCAGTATTTT.

The V gene is TRBV11-1, the J gene TRBJ1-3; no definite D call. CDR3 length: 15 residues. CDR1 and CDR2 (germline): SGHAT, FQDESV (reference sequence). V gave up 3 bases and J gave up 0 bases, with 9 bases separating them. Here the CDR3 DNA reads TGTGCCAGCAGCTTCGGAGTTAGCTCTGGAAACACCATATATTTT. It specifies CASSFGVSSGNTIYF. The whole variable domain, filled in from reference TRBV11-1 and TRBJ1-3, reads EAEVAQSPRYKITEKSQAVAFWCDPISGHATLYWYRQILGQGPELLVQFQDESVVDDSQLPKDRFSAERLKGVDSTLKIQPAELGDSAMYLCASSFGVSSGNTIYFGEGSWLTVV.

This chain uses TRBV27 with TRBJ2-7; D is undetermined. V gave up 0 bases and J gave up 3 bases, with 12 bases separating them. Germline V gives CDR1 MNHEY, CDR2 SMNVEV (reference sequence). The CDR3 length is 15 residues. The CDR3 loop reads CASSLSSPAGYEQYF. The CDR3 DNA reads TGTGCCAGCAGTTTATCGTCCCCCGCCGGCTACGAGCAGTACTTC.

This sequence joins TRBV4-3 and TRBJ2-7; D is uncertain. Trimming removed 3 bases from V and 0 bases from J, with 12 bases in between. In germline, CDR1 is LGHNA, CDR2 YSLEER. The CDR3 extends over 15 amino acids. CDR3 amino acids: CASSQGISSSYEQYF. CDR3 DNA sequence: TGCGCCAGCAGCCAGGGTATCTCGAGCTCCTACGAGCAGTACTTC.

The chain employs TRBV11-2 and TRBJ1-1, with a tentative D call TRBD1 (5 bases). The CDR3 consists of 14 residues. V lost 5 bases and J lost 3, with 13 bases in between. The germline V gene encodes CDR1 SGHAT and CDR2 FQNNGV. The CDR3 DNA reads as TGTGCCAGCAGCCCCGGGAGGGGCCACACTGAAGCTTTCTTT. It yields the protein CASSPGRGHTEAFF.

The gene calls are TRBV18 and TRBJ2-1; 8 bases match TRBD2. The CDR3 is 16 residues long. The trim removed 4 bases at V and 4 bases at J, leaving 9 bases unmatched. The germline CDR1 and CDR2 sequences are KGHSH and LQKENI. The CDR3 coding sequence is TGTGCCAGCTCACTAAGCGGGAGTGGGGTTTACAATGAGCAGTTCTTC. The encoded protein is CASSLSGSGVYNEQFF.

The chain joins TRBV7-6 to TRBJ2-3; no clear D gene. CDR1 is SGHVS and CDR2 is FNYEAQ in the germline V gene. The CDR3 has 14 amino acids. Trimming left V 5 bases short and J 6 bases short, with 15 bases between. DNA for the CDR3: TGTGCCAGCAGCCCAGACACCCTCGGGGATACGCAGTATTTT. This sequence encodes CASSPDTLGDTQYF.

In its sample, this clone was seen once. The CDR3 sequence is CATSRDRSGGQPQHF. CDR3 nucleotide sequence: TGTGCCACCAGCAGAGATAGGTCCGGAGGTCAGCCCCAGCATTTT. The rearrangement links TRBV15 to TRBJ1-5, with D uncertain. Trimming shortened V by 0 bases and J by 6 bases, and 12 bases separated the two germline ends. The CDR3 runs to 15 residues. CDR1 LNHNV and CDR2 YYDKDF come from the germline V gene (reference sequence).

This clone was recorded a few times. This chain uses TRBV30 with TRBJ1-1; weak D call: TRBD1 (6 bases). The CDR3 is 13 amino acids. V was shortened by 6 bases and J by 0 bases, with 11 bases between the two germline ends. Germline V lookup: CDR1 GTSNPN, CDR2 SVGIG (reference sequence). The CDR3 bases are TGTGCCTGTAACAGGGCGTTGAACACTGAAGCTTTCTTT. It yields the protein CACNRALNTEAFF.

V gene TRBV7-8 combines with J gene TRBJ2-5; maybe TRBD2 (7 bases). This CDR3 comprises 14 residues. V was cut by 3 bases and J by 5 bases, with 13 bases left in between. Per the germline V gene, CDR1 is SGHVS and CDR2 is FQNEAQ. For the CDR3, the DNA is TGTGCCAGCAGCTTTACTAAGGGGGGGGAGACCCAGTACTTC. It codes for CASSFTKGGETQYF.

V and J are TRBV6-5 and TRBJ1-2; D remains ambiguous. Trimming took 7 bases from V and 4 from J, leaving 13 bases between them. The CDR3 is 13 residues long. CDR1 is MNHEY and CDR2 is SVGAGI in the germline V gene. CDR3 in DNA: TGTGCCAGCACCCCCGGTTTGGGCTATGGCTACACCTTC. Protein product: CASTPGLGYGYTF.

The chain combines TRBV15 with TRBJ2-3; 8 positions agree with TRBD1. The ends lost 2 bases at V and 0 bases at J; junction bases unmatched: 4. The CDR3 loop spans 16 amino acids. Germline CDR1 and CDR2: LNHNV and YYDKDF (reference sequence). DNA of the CDR3: TGTGCCACCAGCAGAAGCAGGGGGCTGAGCACAGATACGCAGTATTTT. This sequence encodes CATSRSRGLSTDTQYF.

As for this clone: A read error may account for a junction end that differs from germline. The chain has TRBV27 and TRBJ2-2; D remains ambiguous. CDR1 and CDR2 from the germline V gene are MNHEY and SMNVEV (reference sequence). The length of the CDR3 is 13 residues. CDR3 coding DNA: TGTGCCATCAGTATTTCCTACACCGGGGAGCTGTTTTTT. Protein product: CAISISYTGELFF.

The V call is TRBV6-1, the J call TRBJ1-5; a weak D match, TRBD1 (5 bases). Trimming removed 2 bases from V and 6 bases from J, with 17 bases in between. The CDR3 consists of 16 residues. CDR1 and CDR2 (germline): MNHNS, SASEGT. The CDR3 spells CASSERWGGVVQPQHF. The CDR3 DNA follows: TGTGCCAGCAGTGAACGGTGGGGGGGGGTAGTTCAGCCCCAGCATTTT.

This chain uses TRBV14 with TRBJ2-3; D is perhaps TRBD2 (5 bases). This CDR3 has 14 amino acids. Germline lookup yields CDR1 SGHDN and CDR2 FVKESK. V was pared by 1 base and J by 1 base, with 6 bases between. CDR3 amino acids: CASSQGAGTDTQYF. The CDR3 nucleotides are TGTGCCAGCAGCCAAGGAGCGGGCACAGATACGCAGTATTTT.

This chain connects TRBV9 to TRBJ2-7; 7 nucleotides match TRBD1. Germline V gene lookup returns CDR1 SGDLS and CDR2 YYNGEE. The CDR3 covers 14 residues. V was clipped by 4 bases and J by 0 bases; unmatched bases: 4. The CDR3: CASSLTGRSYEQYF. The CDR3 bases are TGTGCCAGCAGCTTGACAGGGCGCTCCTACGAGCAGTACTTC.

About this clone: Other DNA sequences in the sample encode the same CDR3. This chain connects TRBV4-3 to TRBJ2-7; 11 bases agree with TRBD2. Germline CDR1 and CDR2: LGHNA and YSLEER. J gave up 4 bases and V 0 bases, and 5 bases lay outside the gene matches. This CDR3 has 16 residues. This chain's CDR3 is CASSQDRTSGSYEQYF. CDR3 bases: TGCGCCAGCAGCCAAGATAGAACTAGCGGGAGTTACGAGCAGTACTTC.

The chain uses TRBV7-9 and TRBJ1-2; 8 positions agree with TRBD1. This CDR3 is 16 amino acids long. Germline V gives CDR1 SEHNR, CDR2 FQNEAQ (reference sequence). Trimming cost V 2 bases and J 4 bases; bases outside gene matches: 9. The CDR3 nucleotides read TGTGCCAGCAGCTTAACTCCGGGACAGGCGTTCTATGGCTACACCTTC. It specifies CASSLTPGQAFYGYTF.

This chain links TRBV5-1 with TRBJ1-1; no clear D gene. V was cut by 3 bases and J by 10 bases, with 13 bases left in between. CDR1 is SGHRS and CDR2 is YFSETQ in the germline V gene. The CDR3 length is 12 residues. The CDR3 protein is CASSSDPNGAFF. CDR3 bases: TGCGCCAGCAGCTCCGACCCCAACGGAGCTTTCTTT. Drawing the rest from reference TRBV5-1 and TRBJ1-1, the complete variable domain is KAGVTQTPRYLIKTRGQQVTLSCSPISGHRSVSWYQQTPGQGLQFLFEYFSETQRNKGNFPGRFSGRQFSNSRSEMNVSTLELGDSALYLCASSSDPNGAFFGQGTRLTVV.